The sequence of this T cell receptor (beta chain) was determined in a study of CD8+ T cells in alopecia areata. Study-level points and caveats: Lesional scalp displayed greater clonality than normal scalp, most notably in alopecia totalis/universalis.

Sequencing used cDNA as its template, made by extracting RNA and reverse transcribing it. Assay used: immunoSEQ multiplex PCR; TCRdb lists only in-frame clones, some missing. Among about 160,000 clones listed, 87% were seen once. A note on this clone: Its antigen is still unknown.

Punch biopsies of lesional scalp, plus peripheral blood, were taken from alopecia areata patients. V dropped 6 bases and J dropped 2 bases, with 13 bases sitting between them. This CDR3 contains 14 residues. Germline V gene data show CDR1 as WNHNN and CDR2 as SYGVQD (reference sequence). Here the sequenced sample was CD8+ T cells sorted from blood, taken at week 0. The chain links TRBV10-1 to TRBJ1-2; no reliable D call. This sequence originates from a human donor with alopecia areata. The CDR3 is CASRRRRENYGYTF. The CDR3 bases are TGCGCCAGCAGAAGGAGGAGGGAAAACTATGGCTACACCTTC.